These 4 T cell receptor beta chains were sequenced from one sample in a study of response to subunit inactivated influenza vaccine. TCRdb recomputed calls from the RT-PCR reads with MiXCR, one row per CDR3 protein. In the table there are about 650,000 distinct CDR3 sequences, less than 15% of which are singletons. The sequences come from PBMCs from blood, collected roughly 2 weeks before vaccination. These TCRs come from a man aged 45-60 years who received an inactivated influenza vaccine.

The V gene is TRBV6-1, the J gene TRBJ1-4; no clear D gene. Germline V CDR1 and CDR2: MNHNS, SASEGT. The germline V and J ends were trimmed by 6 bases and 6 bases, with 17 bases remaining between them. The CDR3 is 15 amino acids. The DNA of the CDR3 is TGTGCCAGCAGCCCGCGAGGGTATCAGGATGAAAAACTGTTTTTT. Translation: CASSPRGYQDEKLFF.

This clonotype was recorded a few times. The chain is built from TRBV21-1 and TRBJ2-3; TRBD2, the table's D call, lacks a check against the DNA. TRBV21-1 is assigned pseudogene status. The CDR3 length is 17 residues. CDR3 nucleotide sequence: TGTGCCAGCAGCACTTTTAGCGGGAGAGGGTTGACAGATACGCAGTATTTT. Amino acid sequence: CASSTFSGRGLTDTQYF.

CDR3 bases: TGTGCCAGCATCGGCGGGTTTAGCACAGATACGCAGTATTTT. Its protein product is CASIGGFSTDTQYF. The chain couples TRBV2 to TRBJ2-3, with TRBD2 as a possible D gene (5 bases). The CDR3 is 14 amino acids. V lost 7 bases to trimming and J lost 0 bases, with 11 bases between them. Germline-derived CDR1 and CDR2 are SNHLY and FYNNEI.

CDR3 amino acids: CSVDPGGGQPQHF. CDR3 in DNA: TGCAGCGTTGACCCCGGGGGCGGCCAGCCCCAGCATTTT. The chain carries TRBV29-1 and TRBJ1-5; D might be TRBD1 (6 bases). This CDR3 has 13 residues. Germline-derived CDR1 and CDR2 are SQVTM and ANQGSEA. The V end was cut by 3 bases, the J end by 7 bases, with 13 bases between.